Reported below is one T cell receptor beta chain. The record originates from a study of blood T cell repertoires in COVID-19. As for the study in general: Sites in the United States, Italy and Spain provided acute and convalescent COVID-19 samples. T cells, B-cell-depleted T cells, or PBMCs provided the cDNA or gDNA that served as material.

In the study's own analysis: Estimation of nucleated cell counts relied on the amplification of reference gene primers. The method was immunoSEQ multiplex PCR; TCRdb's version includes in-frame clones alone and lacks a portion of them. The DNA was the basis for D and trimming; V, J and clone size are from that table. This sample has approximately 150,000 clones; over 70% occur once, and the top ten carry approximately 3.5%. CDR3 length: 12 amino acids. V lost 2 bases and J lost 13, with 13 bases in between. Germline loops: CDR1 MDHEN, CDR2 SYDVKM. Sequencing was carried out using peripheral blood. The receptor was derived from a man between 65 and 85 years old who had recovered from COVID-19. This sequence joins TRBV28 and TRBJ2-3; possibly TRBD2 for D (6 bases). The CDR3 loop is CASSLGGPPEYF. Written as DNA, the CDR3 is TGTGCCAGCAGTTTAGGAGGGCCCCCGGAGTATTTT.